One and the same sample provided the 5 T cell receptor beta chains below, sequenced in a study of CD8 T cells in ankylosing spondylitis. Via MiXCR, TCRdb re-called the 5' RACE reads, giving one row per CDR3 protein. The table lists hundreds of thousands of distinct CDR3 sequences, around 24% of them singletons. The source material was blood, either unsorted or a sorted T cell fraction (not recorded which). The receptors were gathered from a male donor with ankylosing spondylitis or in good health (not recorded which).

This clonotype was observed many times. The rearrangement joins TRBV7-9 to TRBJ2-1; possibly TRBD2 for D (6 bases). CDR1 is SEHNR and CDR2 is FQNEAQ in the germline V gene (reference sequence). The CDR3 runs to 15 residues. Trimming removed 1 base at V and 6 bases at J, with 13 bases between. For the CDR3, the DNA is TGTGCCAGCAGCTTAGGGCGGGTGGGGGGCAATGAGCAGTTCTTC. Residues: CASSLGRVGGNEQFF.

This clonotype was recorded many times. The chain joins TRBV11-2 to TRBJ1-1; 7 nucleotides match TRBD1. From germline, CDR1 is SGHAT and CDR2 FQNNGV. The CDR3 length is 14 residues. Trimming cost V 5 bases and J 4 bases; bases outside gene matches: 7. The CDR3 region has the DNA TGTGCCAGCAGCCAAATCTACAGGGGCACTGAAGCTTTCTTT. This gives the protein CASSQIYRGTEAFF.

A remark on this clonotype: An end of the junction differs from the germline gene, which may be a read error. V usage is TRBV7-2 and J usage is TRBJ2-3, with no clear D. Germline loops: CDR1 SGHTA, CDR2 FQGNSA. The CDR3 loop spans 14 amino acids. CDR3 sequence (DNA): TGTGCCAGCAGCCGACTGGGCGGTATAGATATGCAGTATTTT. This translates into CASSRLGGIDMQYF.

This clonotype was counted ten times or more. The chain carries TRBV20-1 and TRBJ1-3; no firm D call. The V end lost 5 bases, the J end lost 4 bases, and 15 bases lay between the germline ends. This CDR3 spans 14 amino acids. Looked up from germline, CDR1 is DFQATT and CDR2 is SNEGSKA (reference sequence). The CDR3 is CSAGPSGSGNTIYF. In nucleotides, the CDR3 is TGCAGTGCTGGCCCCTCGGGTTCCGGAAACACCATATATTTT.

This clonotype was seen a few times. CDR3 residues: CSADVTGTQHF. The CDR3 nucleotides are TGCAGTGCGGATGTGACAGGGACCCAGCATTTT. The rearrangement links TRBV20-1 to TRBJ1-5, with 7 bases fitting TRBD1. After removal of 6 bases from V and 11 bases from J, the junction contained 7 bases not matched to a gene. The CDR3 has 11 residues. CDR1 DFQATT and CDR2 SNEGSKA come from the germline V gene (reference sequence).